These T cell receptor beta chains were read from a single sample in a study of identical twins. Using its own MiXCR run on the 5' RACE reads, TCRdb lists one record per CDR3 protein. Among a few hundred thousand distinct CDR3 sequences listed, less than 20% were seen once. The specimen was naive T cells sorted from blood. All receptors come from a man in his fifties or sixties in good health. Each CDR3 is given with its conserved first and last residue. The order of the fields is V gene, clone size, D gene, J gene, CDR3 protein, CDR3 DNA. The D gene is left open where the match is weak. Not every row has a clone size; where given, it reads once, few, many or a size class.

TRBV18,few,TRBD1,TRBJ1-1,CASSRGQENTEAFF,TGTGCCAGCTCCCGGGGACAGGAGAACACTGAAGCTTTCTTT
TRBV2,.,.,TRBJ2-1,CASTPLNLQYNEQFF,TGTGCCAGCACGCCCTTAAACCTTCAGTACAATGAGCAGTTCTTC
TRBV5-6,few,.,TRBJ1-4,CASSLPTVGEKLFF,TGTGCCAGCAGCTTGCCGACAGTAGGCGAAAAACTGTTTTTT
TRBV5-1,.,.,TRBJ2-7,CASSISGGGHEQYF,TGCGCCAGCAGCATCTCTGGGGGAGGTCACGAGCAGTACTTC
TRBV20-1,.,TRBD1,TRBJ2-7,CSAAGTARDEQYF,TGCAGTGCTGCCGGGACAGCCCGGGACGAGCAGTACTTC
TRBV28,.,TRBD1,TRBJ2-7,CASSSLITGTGVKDEQYF,TGTGCCAGCAGTTCACTAATTACCGGGACAGGGGTAAAGGACGAGCAGTACTTC
TRBV5-1,once,.,TRBJ1-1,CTSPARHKDVLVFF,TGCACAAGCCCAGCCAGGCACAAAGACGTGCTGGTTTTCTTT
TRBV20-1,many,.,TRBJ1-5,CSAAQPNQPQHF,TGCAGTGCTGCCCAACCCAATCAGCCCCAGCATTTT
TRBV29-1,few,.,TRBJ2-7,CSVGKSSGYEQYF,TGCAGCGTTGGGAAGTCATCGGGATACGAGCAGTACTTC
TRBV15,few,TRBD1,TRBJ1-4,CATSVSTGWEKLFF,TGTGCCACCAGCGTATCGACAGGGTGGGAAAAACTGTTTTTT
TRBV20-1,few,TRBD1,TRBJ1-4,CSDRKPGQGNEKLFF,TGCAGTGATCGTAAACCGGGACAGGGTAATGAAAAACTGTTTTTT
TRBV6-5,few,TRBD1,TRBJ1-2,CASSYSGDSGYGYTF,TGTGCCAGCAGTTACTCTGGGGACAGCGGCTATGGCTACACCTTC
TRBV10-3,many,.,TRBJ2-2,CAISESRALWQITGELFF,TGTGCCATCAGTGAGTCGAGGGCTCTGTGGCAAATCACCGGGGAGCTGTTTTTT
TRBV20-1,many,.,TRBJ1-4,CSARGLGKGGKLFF,TGCAGTGCTAGAGGGCTGGGGAAAGGAGGAAAACTGTTTTTT
TRBV5-5,.,.,TRBJ1-4,CASSLVNGEKLFF,TGTGCCAGCAGCTTGGTCAACGGCGAAAAACTGTTTTTT
TRBV15,.,.,TRBJ2-7,CATSLGGPRPEQYF,TGTGCCACCAGCCTGGGGGGGCCCCGCCCCGAGCAGTACTTC
TRBV20-1,few,.,TRBJ1-1,CSAPDTEAFF,TGCAGTGCTCCCGACACTGAAGCTTTCTTT
TRBV7-9,.,TRBD1,TRBJ2-2,CASAPRQGLNTGELFF,TGTGCCAGTGCCCCCCGACAGGGGCTAAACACCGGGGAGCTGTTTTTT
TRBV28,few,.,TRBJ1-5,CASSIREPQHF,TGTGCCAGCAGTATCCGGGAGCCCCAGCATTTT
TRBV4-3,.,TRBD1,TRBJ2-7,CASSQEDRGGHEQYF,TGCGCCAGCAGCCAAGAGGACAGGGGGGGCCACGAGCAGTACTTC
TRBV7-2,.,.,TRBJ1-4,CASSLTQANEKLFF,TGTGCCAGCAGCCTAACCCAGGCTAATGAAAAACTGTTTTTT
TRBV7-2,many,.,TRBJ2-3,CASSRGVSPDTQYF,TGTGCCAGCAGCCGGGGAGTGTCCCCAGATACGCAGTATTTT
TRBV20-1,many,.,TRBJ2-7,CSARLGSSLRYEQYF,TGCAGTGCTAGACTGGGCTCTTCACTTAGGTACGAGCAGTACTTC
TRBV29-1,.,.,TRBJ2-3,CSVERLEIGDTQYF,TGCAGCGTTGAGAGGCTAGAAATAGGGGATACGCAGTATTTT
TRBV28,.,.,TRBJ1-2,CASSPRGGQNYGYTF,TGTGCCAGCAGTCCTCGGGGAGGGCAGAACTATGGCTACACCTTC
TRBV11-2,few,.,TRBJ2-5,CASSPGLLETQYF,TGTGCCAGCAGCCCTGGACTCCTGGAGACCCAGTACTTC
TRBV12-3/TRBV12-4,.,TRBD1,TRBJ1-2,CASSSQQGAYGYTF,TGTGCCAGCAGTTCTCAACAGGGGGCCTATGGCTACACCTTC
TRBV29-1,few,.,TRBJ1-1,CSVGRPNTEAFF,TGCAGCGTGGGACGGCCGAACACTGAAGCTTTCTTT
TRBV20-1,.,TRBD1,TRBJ2-7,CSANEDRVDEQYF,TGCAGTGCCAACGAGGACAGGGTCGACGAGCAGTACTTC
TRBV12-3/TRBV12-4,once,TRBD1,TRBJ2-7,CASSFGRGQGASEQYF,TGTGCCAGCAGTTTTGGACGTGGACAGGGCGCATCCGAGCAGTACTTC
TRBV19,once,.,TRBJ2-2,CASSSGKGGTGELFF,TGTGCCAGTAGTAGCGGGAAAGGGGGCACCGGGGAGCTGTTTTTT
TRBV5-1,many,.,TRBJ2-2,CASSYAPRVGDTGELFF,TGCGCCAGCAGCTATGCTCCCAGGGTAGGGGACACCGGGGAGCTGTTTTTT